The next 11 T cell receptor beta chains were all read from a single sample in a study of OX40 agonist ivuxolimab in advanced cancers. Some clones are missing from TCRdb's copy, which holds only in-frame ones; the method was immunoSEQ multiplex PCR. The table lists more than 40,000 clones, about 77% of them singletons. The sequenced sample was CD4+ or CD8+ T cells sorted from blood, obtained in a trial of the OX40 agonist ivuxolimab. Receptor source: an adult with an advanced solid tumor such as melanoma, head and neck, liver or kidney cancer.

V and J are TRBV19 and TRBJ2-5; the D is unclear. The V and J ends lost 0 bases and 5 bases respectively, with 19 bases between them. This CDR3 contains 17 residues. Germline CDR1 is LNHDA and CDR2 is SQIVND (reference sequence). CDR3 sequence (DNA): TGTGCCAGTAGTATAGATGGGAAGGACGGGCCCCTGGAGACCCAGTACTTC. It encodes CASSIDGKDGPLETQYF. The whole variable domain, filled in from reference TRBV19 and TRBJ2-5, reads DGGITQSPKYLFRKEGQNVTLSCEQNLNHDAMYWYRQDPGQGLRLIYYSQIVNDFQKGDIAEGYSVSREKKESFPLTVTSAQKNPTAFYLCASSIDGKDGPLETQYFGPGTRLLVL.

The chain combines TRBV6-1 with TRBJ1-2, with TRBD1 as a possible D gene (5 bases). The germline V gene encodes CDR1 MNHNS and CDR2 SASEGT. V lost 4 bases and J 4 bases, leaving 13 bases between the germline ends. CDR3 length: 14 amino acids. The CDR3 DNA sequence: TGTGCCAGCAGTGGGGAGGGGATCGGCTATGGCTACACCTTC. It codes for CASSGEGIGYGYTF.

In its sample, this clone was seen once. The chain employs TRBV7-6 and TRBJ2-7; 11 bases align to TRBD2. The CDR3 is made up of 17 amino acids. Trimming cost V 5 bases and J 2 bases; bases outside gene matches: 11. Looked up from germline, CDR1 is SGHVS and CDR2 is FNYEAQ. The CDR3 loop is CASSLHVSGRGPYEQYF. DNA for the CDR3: TGTGCCAGCAGCCTTCACGTTAGCGGGAGGGGCCCCTACGAGCAGTACTTC. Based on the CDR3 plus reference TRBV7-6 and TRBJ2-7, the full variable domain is GAGVSQSPRYKVTKRGQDVALRCDPISGHVSLYWYRQALGQGPEFLTYFNYEAQQDKSGLPNDRFSAERPEGSISTLTIQRTEQRDSAMYRCASSLHVSGRGPYEQYFGPGTRLTVT.

The CDR3 loop is CASSLVAGAYNEQFF. The CDR3, as DNA: TGTGCCAGCAGCTTAGTTGCAGGGGCTTACAATGAGCAGTTCTTC. The rearrangement joins TRBV7-2 to TRBJ2-1, with D maybe TRBD1 (6 bases). The V gene's germline CDR1 is SGHTA and CDR2 FQGNSA. This CDR3 region has 15 residues. The V gene lost 1 base and the J gene lost 4 bases, with 11 bases spanning the gap.

The chain's CDR3 is CASRKGQMNTEAFF. Here the CDR3 DNA reads TGTGCCAGCAGGAAGGGACAGATGAACACTGAAGCTTTCTTT. The chain joins TRBV2 to TRBJ1-1; 7 bases match TRBD1. The CDR3 length is 14 residues. J lost 0 bases, V lost 6 bases, and 4 bases had no gene match. Germline-derived CDR1 and CDR2 are SNHLY and FYNNEI. Full variable domain (outside the CDR3, taken from reference TRBV2 and TRBJ1-1): EPEVTQTPSHQVTQMGQEVILRCVPISNHLYFYWYRQILGQKVEFLVSFYNNEISEKSEIFDDQFSVERPDGSNFTLKIRSTKLEDSAMYFCASRKGQMNTEAFFGQGTRLTVV.

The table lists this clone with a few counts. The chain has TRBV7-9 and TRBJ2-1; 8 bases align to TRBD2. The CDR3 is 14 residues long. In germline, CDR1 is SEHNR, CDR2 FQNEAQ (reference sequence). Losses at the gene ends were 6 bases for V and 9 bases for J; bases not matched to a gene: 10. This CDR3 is CASSSSGSVSEQFF. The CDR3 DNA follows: TGTGCCAGCAGTTCGAGCGGGAGTGTATCTGAGCAGTTCTTC.

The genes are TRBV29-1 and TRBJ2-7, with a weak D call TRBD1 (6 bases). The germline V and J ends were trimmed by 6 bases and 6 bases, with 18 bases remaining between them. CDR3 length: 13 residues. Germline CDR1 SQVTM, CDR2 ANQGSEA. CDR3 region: CSVAARGPSEQYF. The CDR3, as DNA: TGCAGCGTAGCAGCCAGGGGACCCAGCGAGCAGTACTTC.

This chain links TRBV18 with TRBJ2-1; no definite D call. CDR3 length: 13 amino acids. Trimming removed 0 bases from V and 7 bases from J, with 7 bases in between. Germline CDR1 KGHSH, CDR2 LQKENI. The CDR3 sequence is CASSPPMTNEQFF. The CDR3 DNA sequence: TGTGCCAGCTCACCACCGATGACAAATGAGCAGTTCTTC.

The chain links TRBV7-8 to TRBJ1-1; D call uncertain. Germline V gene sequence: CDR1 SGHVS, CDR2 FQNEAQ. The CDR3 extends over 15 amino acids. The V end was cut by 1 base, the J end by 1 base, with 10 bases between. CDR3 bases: TGTGCCAGCAGCTTAGGTATAGTGCGGAACACTGAAGCTTTCTTT. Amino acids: CASSLGIVRNTEAFF.

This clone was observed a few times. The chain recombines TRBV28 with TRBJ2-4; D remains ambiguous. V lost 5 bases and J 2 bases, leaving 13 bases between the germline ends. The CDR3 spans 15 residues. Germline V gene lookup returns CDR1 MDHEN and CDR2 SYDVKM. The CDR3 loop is CASSTSAPTKNIQYF. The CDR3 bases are TGTGCCAGCAGTACGTCCGCCCCTACCAAAAACATTCAGTACTTC.

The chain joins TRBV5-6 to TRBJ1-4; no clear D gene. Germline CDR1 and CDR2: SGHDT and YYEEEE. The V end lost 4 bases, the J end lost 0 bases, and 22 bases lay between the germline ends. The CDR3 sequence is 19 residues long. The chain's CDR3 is CASSRDPVSLSATNEKLFF. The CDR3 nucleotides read TGTGCCAGCAGCCGAGACCCGGTGTCTCTTTCGGCAACTAATGAAAAACTGTTTTTT. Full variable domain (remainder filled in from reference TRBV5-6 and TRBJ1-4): DAGVTQSPTHLIKTRGQQVTLRCSPKSGHDTVSWYQQALGQGPQFIFQYYEEEERQRGNFPDRFSGHQFPNYSSELNVNALLLGDSALYLCASSRDPVSLSATNEKLFFGSGTQLSVL.